This record looks at one TCR beta chain sequence and its context. What it binds is unknown. This specimen belongs to a study of shared clonotypes between healthy human individuals. Whole-study results and caveats: Donor scarcity curtailed the genetic and exposure-history diversity represented herein. Four donors had around 5% of their naive CD4 clonotypes in common.

Profiled with immunoSEQ multiplex PCR; TCRdb holds only in-frame clones, not every one. The table includes approximately 2.5 million clones, about 92% detected once. The TCR was taken from a man younger than 35 in good health. The sequencing sample was made of naive CD4+ T cells sorted from blood. The subset is: CD45RA+ positively selected.

The CDR3 DNA is TGTGCCAGCAGTGCGGGACAGAGCTCCTACAATGAGCAGTTCTTC. Protein: CASSAGQSSYNEQFF. The genes are TRBV25-1 and TRBJ2-1; TRBD1 matches 7 bases. The germline V gene has CDR1 MGHDK and CDR2 SYGVNS. After removal of 4 bases from V and 0 bases from J, the junction contained 3 bases not matched to a gene. The CDR3 runs to 15 residues.